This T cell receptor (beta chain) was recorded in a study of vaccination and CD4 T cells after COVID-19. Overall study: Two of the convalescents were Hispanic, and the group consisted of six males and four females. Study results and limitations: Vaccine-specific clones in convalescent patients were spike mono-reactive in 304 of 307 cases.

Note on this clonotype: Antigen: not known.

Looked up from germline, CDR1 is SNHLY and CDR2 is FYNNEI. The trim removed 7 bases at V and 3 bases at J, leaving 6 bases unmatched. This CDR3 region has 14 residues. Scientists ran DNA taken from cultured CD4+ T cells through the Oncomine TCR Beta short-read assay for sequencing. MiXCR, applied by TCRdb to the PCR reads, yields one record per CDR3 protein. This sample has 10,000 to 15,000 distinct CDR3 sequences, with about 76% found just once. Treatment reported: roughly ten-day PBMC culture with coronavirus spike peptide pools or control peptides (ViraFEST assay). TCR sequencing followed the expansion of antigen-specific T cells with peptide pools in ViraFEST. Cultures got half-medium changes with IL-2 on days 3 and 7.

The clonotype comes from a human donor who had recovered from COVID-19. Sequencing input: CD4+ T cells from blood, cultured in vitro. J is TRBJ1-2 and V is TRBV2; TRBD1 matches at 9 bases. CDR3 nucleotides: TGTGCCAGCACCGGGACAGGGCGTTACTATGGCTACACCTTC. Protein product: CASTGTGRYYGYTF.